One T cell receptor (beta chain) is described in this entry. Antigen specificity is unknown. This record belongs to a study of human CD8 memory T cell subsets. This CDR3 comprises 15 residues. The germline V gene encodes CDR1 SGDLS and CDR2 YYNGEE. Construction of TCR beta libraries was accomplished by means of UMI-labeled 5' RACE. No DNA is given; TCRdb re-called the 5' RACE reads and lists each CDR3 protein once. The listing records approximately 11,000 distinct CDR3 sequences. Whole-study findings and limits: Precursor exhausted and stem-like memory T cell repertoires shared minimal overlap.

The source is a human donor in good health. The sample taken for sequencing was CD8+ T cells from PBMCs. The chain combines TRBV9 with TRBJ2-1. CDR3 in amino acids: CASSAAGTSYNEQFF.